This T cell receptor (beta chain) was obtained from a study of control samples from healthy donors and cancer patients. Repertoires were generated with immunoSEQ multiplex PCR, while TCRdb's copy carries only in-frame clones and drops some. The profile shows about 140,000 clones, more than 85% of them singletons. CDR1 and CDR2 from the germline V gene are LNHDA and SQIVND (reference sequence). This CDR3 is built from 13 residues. J lost 3 bases, V lost 6 bases, and 4 bases had no gene match. Sequenced: blood. The receptor was derived from a young man in good health. The rearrangement links TRBV19 to TRBJ1-1, with 7 nucleotides matching TRBD1. CDR3 amino acids: CASRHRGDTEAFF. The CDR3 DNA is TGTGCCAGTAGACACAGGGGAGACACTGAAGCTTTCTTT.